This entry lists 18 T cell receptor beta chains sequenced from one sample in a study of blood T cell repertoires in COVID-19. TCRdb keeps only in-frame clones here, not all; method: immunoSEQ multiplex PCR. The sample carries 40,000 to 55,000 clones, 70% to 85% recorded once. The material sequenced was peripheral blood. These receptors all stem from a woman over 75 with acute or convalescent COVID-19.

The chain combines TRBV19 with TRBJ1-1, with 9 bases aligning to TRBD1. Germline CDR1 is LNHDA and CDR2 is SQIVND (reference sequence). The V and J ends lost 6 bases and 3 bases, in that order; junction bases with no gene match: 2. The CDR3 runs 13 residues. The CDR3 reads CASSHRGHTEAFF. The CDR3 nucleotides read TGTGCCAGTAGCCACAGGGGGCACACTGAAGCTTTCTTT.

The V gene is TRBV6-6, the J gene TRBJ2-7; TRBD1 matches at 12 bases. Looked up from germline, CDR1 is MNHNY and CDR2 is SVGAGI (reference sequence). The J segment lost 5 bases and the V segment lost 6 bases, leaving 5 bases of the junction unmatched. The CDR3 has 14 amino acids. Here the CDR3 DNA reads TGTGCCAGCAGCCTGGGACAGGGGGCCCACGAGCAGTACTTC. Protein product: CASSLGQGAHEQYF.

CDR3 protein: CASSPGQGNSPLHF. The DNA for the CDR3 is TGTGCCAGCAGTCCCGGCCAGGGCAATTCACCCCTCCACTTT. The chain combines TRBV27 with TRBJ1-6; tentative D call: TRBD1 (5 bases). V lost 5 bases and J lost 7, with 12 bases in between. This CDR3 spans 14 amino acids. CDR1 MNHEY and CDR2 SMNVEV come from the germline V gene (reference sequence).

This clone came up a few times. This chain joins TRBV30 and TRBJ1-6; TRBD1 aligns across 7 bases. The CDR3 sequence is 15 residues long. Germline assignment: CDR1 GTSNPN and CDR2 SVGIG (reference sequence). The J segment lost 7 bases and the V segment lost 1 base, leaving 7 bases of the junction unmatched. This CDR3 is CAWSAPGQLNSPLHF. The CDR3 DNA reads TGTGCCTGGAGTGCACCGGGACAGCTGAATTCACCCCTCCACTTT.

The chain recombines TRBV5-1 with TRBJ2-3, with 9 bases matching TRBD2. V shed 0 bases and J 5 bases; nucleotides not matched to a gene: 4. The CDR3 length is 15 residues. The germline V gene has CDR1 SGHRS and CDR2 YFSETQ. The chain's CDR3 is CASSLVSGSLDTQYF. In nucleotides, the CDR3 is TGCGCCAGCAGCTTGGTTAGCGGGAGTCTAGATACGCAGTATTTT.

Written as DNA, the CDR3 is TGTGCCAGCAGTTACACTGGTGGCGGTAGGTACACAGATACGCAGTATTTT. Its protein is CASSYTGGGRYTDTQYF. This sequence joins TRBV6-8 and TRBJ2-3, with no clear D. The CDR3 loop spans 17 amino acids. V lost 2 bases and J 2 bases, leaving 17 bases between the germline ends. CDR1 and CDR2 from the germline V gene are MNHGY and SAAAGT.

This chain uses TRBV5-1 with TRBJ2-1; weak D call: TRBD2 (5 bases). The CDR3 has 17 residues. V gave up 0 bases and J gave up 4 bases, with 17 bases separating them. Looked up from germline, CDR1 is SGHRS and CDR2 is YFSETQ. This chain's CDR3 is CASSLEPTGSGYNEQFF. The DNA of the CDR3 is TGCGCCAGCAGCTTGGAGCCTACGGGTTCGGGGTACAATGAGCAGTTCTTC.

The gene calls are TRBV29-1 and TRBJ1-4, with D possibly matching TRBD1 (6 bases). Per germline, CDR1 SQVTM and CDR2 ANQGSEA. The CDR3 sequence is 13 residues long. With 3 bases removed from V and 8 bases from J, the gap between germline ends came to 13 bases. The CDR3, as DNA: TGCAGCGTTGAGCGCAGGGGAAGGGAAAAACTGTTTTTT. Encoded protein: CSVERRGREKLFF.

The chain is built from TRBV5-1 and TRBJ2-1; 11 bases line up with TRBD2. Germline trimming cut 4 bases from V and 8 bases from J; bases unmatched to any gene: 17. Germline V gene lookup returns CDR1 SGHRS and CDR2 YFSETQ. CDR3 length: 18 amino acids. The CDR3 DNA sequence: TGCGCCAGCAGCCAGTTCGGGACTAGCGGCCCCTCGGGGCATGAGCAGTTCTTC. Translation gives CASSQFGTSGPSGHEQFF.

The rearrangement links TRBV10-3 to TRBJ2-3; 10 positions agree with TRBD2. The CDR3 covers 17 residues. V gave up 1 base and J gave up 0 bases; unmatched junction bases: 4. The germline V gene encodes CDR1 ENHRY and CDR2 SYGVKD. The CDR3 region is CAISELLAGLSTDTQYF. CDR3 in DNA: TGTGCCATCAGTGAGTTACTAGCGGGACTAAGCACAGATACGCAGTATTTT.

The chain employs TRBV5-1 and TRBJ2-3; D is possibly TRBD1 (5 bases). Trimming removed 3 bases from V and 5 bases from J, with 7 bases in between. The CDR3 loop spans 12 amino acids. CDR1 and CDR2 (germline): SGHRS, YFSETQ. For the CDR3, the DNA is TGCGCCAGCAGCTCAGGGATAGATACGCAGTATTTT. This translates into CASSSGIDTQYF.

The chain uses TRBV19 and TRBJ2-1; 7 bases line up with TRBD2. The germline CDR1 and CDR2 sequences are LNHDA and SQIVND (reference sequence). V dropped 3 bases and J dropped 9; count of bases not matched to a gene: 14. The length of the CDR3 is 16 residues. In DNA, the CDR3 is TGTGCCAGTAGTATCCGCGGGAGCACCCTCGGTTCTGAGCAGTTCTTC. Protein product: CASSIRGSTLGSEQFF.

The rearrangement links TRBV7-8 to TRBJ1-1; 8 bases line up with TRBD1. CDR1 is SGHVS and CDR2 is FQNEAQ in the germline V gene. The CDR3 runs to 14 residues. V shed 1 base and J 5 bases; nucleotides not matched to a gene: 3. The CDR3 region has the DNA TGTGCCAGCAGCTTAGGGGACAGGAATACTGAAGCTTTCTTT. Its translation: CASSLGDRNTEAFF. Full variable domain (outside the CDR3, taken from reference TRBV7-8 and TRBJ1-1): GAGVSQSPRYKVAKRGQDVALRCDPISGHVSLFWYQQALGQGPEFLTYFQNEAQLDKSGLPSDRFFAERPEGSVSTLKIQRTQQEDSAVYLCASSLGDRNTEAFFGQGTRLTVV.

The chain has TRBV12-3 or TRBV12-4 and TRBJ2-3, with D possibly TRBD2 on 6 matching bases. This CDR3 spans 12 amino acids. V was pared by 2 bases and J by 6 bases, with 6 bases between. The CDR3 loop reads CASSLRGDTQYF. In DNA form, the CDR3 reads TGTGCCAGCAGTTTACGGGGGGATACGCAGTATTTT.

CDR3 region: CASSLEGGSEYEQYF. CDR3 coding DNA: TGTGCCAGCAGCTTAGAAGGCGGGAGCGAATACGAGCAGTACTTC. The rearrangement joins TRBV7-2 to TRBJ2-7, with 7 bases fitting TRBD2. Germline trimming cut 1 base from V and 4 bases from J; bases unmatched to any gene: 7. The CDR3 runs 15 residues. CDR1 and CDR2 from the germline V gene are SGHTA and FQGNSA.

The V call is TRBV18, the J call TRBJ2-5, with TRBD2 matching over 12 bases. Germline assignment: CDR1 KGHSH and CDR2 LQKENI. The CDR3 has 15 amino acids. The V and J ends lost 6 bases and 5 bases, in that order; junction bases with no gene match: 7. CDR3 in amino acids: CASSPTSGSRETQYF. Written as DNA, the CDR3 is TGTGCCAGCTCTCCGACTAGCGGGAGTCGGGAGACCCAGTACTTC.

The chain couples TRBV4-1 to TRBJ2-7; the D gene is possibly TRBD2 (6 bases). Trimming stripped 0 bases from V and 3 bases from J, with 15 bases between. Germline-derived CDR1 and CDR2 are MGHRA and YSYEKL. The length of the CDR3 is 16 residues. CDR3 DNA sequence: TGCGCCAGCAGCCAAGAGCTCGGCGGGAATTACTACGAGCAGTACTTC. Translating it yields CASSQELGGNYYEQYF.

The chain uses TRBV21-1 and TRBJ2-1; the table's TRBD2 call for D was not verified on the DNA. TRBV21-1 constitutes a pseudogene. The CDR3 extends over 16 amino acids. The CDR3 loop is CASSLLLAGVCNEQFF. The CDR3 nucleotides read TGTGCCAGCAGCCTCTTACTAGCGGGAGTGTGCAATGAGCAGTTCTTC.